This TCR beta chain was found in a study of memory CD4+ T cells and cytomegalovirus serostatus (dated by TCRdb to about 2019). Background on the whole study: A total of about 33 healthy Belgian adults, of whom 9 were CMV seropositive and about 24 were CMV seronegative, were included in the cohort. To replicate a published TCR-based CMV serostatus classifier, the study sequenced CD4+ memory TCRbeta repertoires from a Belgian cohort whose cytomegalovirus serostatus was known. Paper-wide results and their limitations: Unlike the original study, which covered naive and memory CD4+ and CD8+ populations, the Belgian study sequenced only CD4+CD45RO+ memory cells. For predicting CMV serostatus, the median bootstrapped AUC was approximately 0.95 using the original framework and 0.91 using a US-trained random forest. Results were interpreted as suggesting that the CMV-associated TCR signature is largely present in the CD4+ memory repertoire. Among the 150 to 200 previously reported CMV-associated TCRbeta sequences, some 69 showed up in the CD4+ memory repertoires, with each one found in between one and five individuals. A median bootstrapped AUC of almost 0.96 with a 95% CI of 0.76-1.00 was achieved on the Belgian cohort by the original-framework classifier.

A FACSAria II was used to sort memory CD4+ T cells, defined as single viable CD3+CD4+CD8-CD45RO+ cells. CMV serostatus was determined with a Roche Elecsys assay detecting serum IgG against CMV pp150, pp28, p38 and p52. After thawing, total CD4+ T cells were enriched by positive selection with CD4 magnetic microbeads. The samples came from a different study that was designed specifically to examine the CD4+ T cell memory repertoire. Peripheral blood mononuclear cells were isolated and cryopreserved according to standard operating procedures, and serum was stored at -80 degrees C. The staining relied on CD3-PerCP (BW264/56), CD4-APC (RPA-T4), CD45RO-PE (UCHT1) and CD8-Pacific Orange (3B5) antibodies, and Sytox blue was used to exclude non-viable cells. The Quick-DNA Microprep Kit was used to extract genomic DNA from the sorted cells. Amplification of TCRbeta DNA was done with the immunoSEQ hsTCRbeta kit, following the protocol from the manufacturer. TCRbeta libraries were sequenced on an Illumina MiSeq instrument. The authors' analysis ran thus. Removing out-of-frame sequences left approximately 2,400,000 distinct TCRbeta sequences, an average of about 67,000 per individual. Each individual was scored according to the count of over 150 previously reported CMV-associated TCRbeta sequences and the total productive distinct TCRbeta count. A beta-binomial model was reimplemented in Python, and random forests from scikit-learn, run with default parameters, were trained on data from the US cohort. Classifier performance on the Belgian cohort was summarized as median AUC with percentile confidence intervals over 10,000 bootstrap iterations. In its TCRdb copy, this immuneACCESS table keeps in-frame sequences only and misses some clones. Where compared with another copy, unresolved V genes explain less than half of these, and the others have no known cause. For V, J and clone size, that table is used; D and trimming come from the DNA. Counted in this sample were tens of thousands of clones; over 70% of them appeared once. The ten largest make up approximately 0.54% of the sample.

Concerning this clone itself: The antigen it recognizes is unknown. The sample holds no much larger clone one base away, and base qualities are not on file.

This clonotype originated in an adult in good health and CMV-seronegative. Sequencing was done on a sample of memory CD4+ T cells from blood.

The CDR3 loop reads CASRGGQHNQPQHF. The DNA reads as follows: TGTGCCAGCAGAGGGGGACAGCACAATCAGCCCCAGCATTTT. The V and J segments used are TRBV6-1 and TRBJ1-5, and TRBD1 matches 7 of the central bases. As encoded in the germline V gene, CDR1 is MNHNS while CDR2 is SASEGT. Trimming leaves V shorter by 6 bases and J shorter by 3 bases, with the junction holding 5 bases beyond the gene matches. The CDR3 covers 14 residues, taking in both the cysteine and the phenylalanine. The DNA shown is the 42-base CDR3, in frame from base 1.